Listed below are T cell receptor beta chains from one sample, sequenced in a study of blood T cell repertoires in COVID-19. Method: immunoSEQ multiplex PCR; TCRdb's copy keeps in-frame clones and lacks some. This sample yields approximately 170,000 clones, of which approximately 85% are seen a single time; roughly 2.7% belongs to the top ten. The material sequenced was peripheral blood. These receptors all come from a woman aged 80 or over with COVID-19, enrolled during active disease. CDR3s include the opening cysteine and the closing phenylalanine or tryptophan. The D gene is left open where the match is weak. Rows give clone size only sometimes, using once, few, many, or a class for an expanded clone.

DNA	CDR3	J	D	V	size
TGCGCCAGCAGCCTACAGGGGGCCGCTGAAGCTTTCTTT	CASSLQGAAEAFF	TRBJ1-1	TRBD1	TRBV4-1	.
TGTGCCAGCAAAAAACCGGGACTAGCGGGCCCGACCTCCTACGAGCAGTACTTC	CASKKPGLAGPTSYEQYF	TRBJ2-7	TRBD2	TRBV27	.
TGTGCCAGCTGCCGAGACAGCCCAAGGCAGCCCCAGCATTTT	CASCRDSPRQPQHF	TRBJ1-5	.	TRBV2	.
TGTGCCAGCTCGCGGGACAGTGTGGGCACTGAAGCTTTCTTT	CASSRDSVGTEAFF	TRBJ1-1	TRBD1	TRBV18	.
TGTGCCAGCAGCCCCCTAGCGGGGCTTTCCTACGAGCAGTACTTC	CASSPLAGLSYEQYF	TRBJ2-7	TRBD2	TRBV7-9	few
TGTGCCAGCAGTTTTCGTGGGAGGGCCTACGAGCAGTACTTC	CASSFRGRAYEQYF	TRBJ2-7	TRBD2	TRBV27	.
TGTGCCAGCAGTTTACGTCAGGGCAATCAGCCCCAGCATTTT	CASSLRQGNQPQHF	TRBJ1-5	.	TRBV27	.
TGCGCCAGCAGCTCGGGACTGGCCCGCAATGAGCAGTTCTTC	CASSSGLARNEQFF	TRBJ2-1	.	TRBV5-1	.
TGTGCCAGCAGTTCCCCGGGGTGGTACACTGAAGCTTTCTTT	CASSSPGWYTEAFF	TRBJ1-1	.	TRBV27	few
TGCGCCAGCAGTCACTCCCCGGGACAGGGTTACGGGTCCCTAACCTACGAGCAGTACTTC	CASSHSPGQGYGSLTYEQYF	TRBJ2-7	TRBD1	TRBV23-1	.
TGTGCCAGCAGACCCCAGGGGCGTGGAGCTAATGAAAAACTGTTTTTT	CASRPQGRGANEKLFF	TRBJ1-4	.	TRBV28	.
TGTGCCAGCAGTGACCGGGACAGGGCGGGAGAAAAACTGTTTTTT	CASSDRDRAGEKLFF	TRBJ1-4	TRBD1	TRBV6-1	once
TGTGCCAGCAGTCGGACAGGTAGTTTCAATGAGCAGTTCTTC	CASSRTGSFNEQFF	TRBJ2-1	TRBD1	TRBV6-2/TRBV6-3	.
TGCGCCAGCAGCAGAAGCTCAGGGGCAACTAATGAAAAACTGTTTTTT	CASSRSSGATNEKLFF	TRBJ1-4	.	TRBV5-1	.
TGTGCCAGCAGTTCAGGGAACTCCTACGAGCAGTACTTC	CASSSGNSYEQYF	TRBJ2-7	.	TRBV6-2/TRBV6-3	.
TGTGCCAGCAGCGCCTTTCCAGCAGCGGAGACCCAGTACTTC	CASSAFPAAETQYF	TRBJ2-5	.	TRBV9	.
TGTGCCAGCAGCTTAAGACCAGGGACTGAGACCCAGTACTTC	CASSLRPGTETQYF	TRBJ2-5	.	TRBV5-8	.
TGTGCCAGCAGTTATAGACAGGGTAACTATGGCTACACCTTC	CASSYRQGNYGYTF	TRBJ1-2	TRBD1	TRBV7-2	.
TGTGCCATCAGTGAGCCTAGCGGGGGGTTTGCAGATACGCAGTATTTT	CAISEPSGGFADTQYF	TRBJ2-3	TRBD2	TRBV10-3	.
TGTGCCAGCTCACCGACCTCAGGGGCAGATACGCAGTATTTT	CASSPTSGADTQYF	TRBJ2-3	.	TRBV18	.
TGTGCCAGCAGCCCCCGAAGAGGGTTTGGTGAAAAACTGTTTTTT	CASSPRRGFGEKLFF	TRBJ1-4	.	TRBV14	few
TGTGCCAGCAGCCGGAACAGGGGGACCTACAATGAGCAGTTCTTC	CASSRNRGTYNEQFF	TRBJ2-1	TRBD1	TRBV7-6	.
TGTGCCAGAACTCGCATGAGGTGCCAAGAGACCCAGTACTTC	CARTRMRCQETQYF	TRBJ2-5	.	TRBV28	few